This is a list of T cell receptor beta chains from one sample in a study of blood T cell repertoires in COVID-19. The assay was immunoSEQ multiplex PCR, and TCRdb's table has in-frame clones only and misses some. The sample lists around 400,000 clones, roughly 90% occurring once. Material for sequencing was PBMCs or T cells enriched from blood (not recorded which). These receptors were obtained from a woman aged 40-49 years who had been exposed to COVID-19. CDR3s include the opening cysteine and the closing phenylalanine or tryptophan. Each record gives: clone size, D gene, V gene, J gene, CDR3 DNA, CDR3 protein. The D gene is left open where the match is weak. Clone size is shown for a subset of rows, as once, few, many or a class of expanded clone.

size: NA
D: NA
V: TRBV5-4
J: TRBJ2-7
DNA: TGTGCCAGCAGCTTCCCGGGAGTCTCCTACGAGCAGTACTTC
CDR3: CASSFPGVSYEQYF

size: NA
D: TRBD1
V: TRBV30
J: TRBJ1-1
DNA: TGTGCCTGCACACAGGGGATCGCTGAAGCTTTCTTT
CDR3: CACTQGIAEAFF

size: NA
D: TRBD1
V: TRBV9
J: TRBJ2-5
DNA: TGTGCCAGCAGCGTAGTAGGGGGCAGCCAAGAGACCCAGTACTTC
CDR3: CASSVVGGSQETQYF

size: NA
D: TRBD1
V: TRBV25-1
J: TRBJ2-7
DNA: TGTGCCAGCAGTGAATTCGGCAGGGGGTACGAGCAGTACTTC
CDR3: CASSEFGRGYEQYF

size: NA
D: NA
V: TRBV5-1
J: TRBJ1-2
DNA: TGCGCCAGCAGCTTGGCCGCGGACAGCTACTATGGCTACACCTTC
CDR3: CASSLAADSYYGYTF

size: NA
D: TRBD1
V: TRBV5-6
J: TRBJ1-1
DNA: TGTGCCAGCAGCTTGGAAGGGGGCAAGAACACTGAAGCTTTCTTT
CDR3: CASSLEGGKNTEAFF

size: once
D: NA
V: TRBV5-1
J: TRBJ2-2
DNA: TGCGCCAGCCGGGACTCACCACCTAAGAACACCGGGGAGCTGTTTTTT
CDR3: CASRDSPPKNTGELFF

size: NA
D: TRBD1
V: TRBV5-1
J: TRBJ1-3
DNA: TGCGCCAGCAGCCCACTCCGGGACAGGCCAGGAAACACCATATATTTT
CDR3: CASSPLRDRPGNTIYF

size: NA
D: NA
V: TRBV19
J: TRBJ1-1
DNA: TGTGCCAGTAGTGTCGGGACGGGAGCCATGAACACTGAAGCTTTCTTT
CDR3: CASSVGTGAMNTEAFF

size: NA
D: TRBD1
V: TRBV7-6
J: TRBJ1-3
DNA: TGTGCCAGCAGCCCACTGACAGGGCCTGGAAACACCATATATTTT
CDR3: CASSPLTGPGNTIYF

size: NA
D: TRBD1
V: TRBV7-9
J: TRBJ1-5
DNA: TGTGCCAGCAGCTCAGCTGACAGGGGACGTCAGCCCCAGCATTTT
CDR3: CASSSADRGRQPQHF

size: NA
D: TRBD2
V: TRBV7-3
J: TRBJ2-1
DNA: TGTGCCAGCAGCCCCACGGCGCGGCTAGCGGGAGACAATGAGCAGTTCTTC
CDR3: CASSPTARLAGDNEQFF

size: NA
D: NA
V: TRBV5-1
J: TRBJ2-1
DNA: TGCGCCAGCTGCCCCCGGGGGTCCTACAATGAGCAGTTCTTC
CDR3: CASCPRGSYNEQFF

size: NA
D: NA
V: TRBV24-1
J: TRBJ1-2
DNA: TGTGCCACCAGTGGGACAGACTATGGCTACACCTTC
CDR3: CATSGTDYGYTF

size: NA
D: TRBD1
V: TRBV5-1
J: TRBJ1-2
DNA: TGCGCCAGCAGCTGGGGACAAGGGGGCCCCGGCTACACCTTC
CDR3: CASSWGQGGPGYTF

size: NA
D: TRBD1
V: TRBV6-6
J: TRBJ1-3
DNA: TGTGCCAGCAGTCGACTGACAGGGCTCTCTGGAAACACCATATATTTT
CDR3: CASSRLTGLSGNTIYF

size: NA
D: TRBD2
V: TRBV7-2
J: TRBJ2-1
DNA: TGTGCCAGCAGCTTAGGCCTAGCGGGGGGGCAAAAGCAGTTCTTC
CDR3: CASSLGLAGGQKQFF

size: NA
D: TRBD1
V: TRBV28
J: TRBJ2-7
DNA: TGTGCCAGCAGTTTATACGATGGGACAGGGGGCAAGCAGTACTTC
CDR3: CASSLYDGTGGKQYF

size: NA
D: NA
V: TRBV12-5
J: TRBJ1-4
DNA: TGTGCTAGTGGTTTGGACCCCCCTCCAGCTAATGAAAAACTGTTTTTT
CDR3: CASGLDPPPANEKLFF

size: NA
D: TRBD1
V: TRBV4-3
J: TRBJ1-6
DNA: TGCGCCAGCAGCCAAGATTTGGGGGGACAGGGGTTCGGCTCACCCCTCCACTTT
CDR3: CASSQDLGGQGFGSPLHF

size: NA
D: NA
V: TRBV9
J: TRBJ1-5
DNA: TGTGCCAGCAGCGCTCCGAATGGCGCGGATCAGCCCCAGCATTTT
CDR3: CASSAPNGADQPQHF

size: NA
D: NA
V: TRBV5-4
J: TRBJ2-7
DNA: TGTGCCAGCAGCGCCTATCGTCAGGGAACCGAGCAGTACTTC
CDR3: CASSAYRQGTEQYF

size: NA
D: TRBD2
V: TRBV30
J: TRBJ2-7
DNA: TGTGCCTGGAGTACAGCGGGGGGGGCGGGAGAGCAGTACTTC
CDR3: CAWSTAGGAGEQYF

size: NA
D: NA
V: TRBV7-2
J: TRBJ1-5
DNA: TGTGCCAGCAGCTTGGGGGGGGGTCAGCCCCAGCATTTT
CDR3: CASSLGGGQPQHF

size: NA
D: TRBD1
V: TRBV7-2
J: TRBJ1-5
DNA: TGTGCCAGCAGCTTAAGGATCGGGACAGGGTTTATGGATCAGCCCCAGCATTTT
CDR3: CASSLRIGTGFMDQPQHF

size: NA
D: NA
V: TRBV19
J: TRBJ2-2
DNA: TGTGCCAGTAGTGCATCACTATCGAACACCGGGGAGCTGTTTTTT
CDR3: CASSASLSNTGELFF

size: NA
D: NA
V: TRBV5-1
J: TRBJ2-6
DNA: TGCGCCAGCAAACCGGGACAAACCTCTGGGGCCAACGTCCTGACTTTC
CDR3: CASKPGQTSGANVLTF

size: NA
D: NA
V: TRBV28
J: TRBJ1-2
DNA: TGTGCCAGCAGAACAGTTATAGATGGCTACACCTTC
CDR3: CASRTVIDGYTF